Detailed here is one TCR beta chain. This CDR3 is built from 15 residues. Trimming shortened V by 5 bases and J by 0 bases, and 13 bases separated the two germline ends. Primed by a sample-barcoded 5' primer and a J-beta primer mix, a second PCR proceeded for about 7 to 11 cycles. No fewer than 3 million CDR3-containing paired-end reads came from each sample. Each CDR3 protein is one row after TCRdb ran MiXCR on the 5' RACE reads. The top ten hold roughly a tenth of the sample, which has more than 750,000 distinct CDR3 sequences, under 35% seen once. The data were obtained in a study of blood T cells in healthy people across ages. The same sample was also studied in work on T cells of mothers and their children.

The gene calls are TRBV12-3 or TRBV12-4 and TRBJ1-1, with a tentative D call TRBD1 (6 bases). The clonotype originates from a woman aged 40-49 years in good health. The sequencing sample was made of blood. CDR3 region: CASSPQGPMNTEAFF. CDR3 nucleotide sequence: TGTGCCAGCAGTCCTCAGGGGCCTATGAACACTGAAGCTTTCTTT.